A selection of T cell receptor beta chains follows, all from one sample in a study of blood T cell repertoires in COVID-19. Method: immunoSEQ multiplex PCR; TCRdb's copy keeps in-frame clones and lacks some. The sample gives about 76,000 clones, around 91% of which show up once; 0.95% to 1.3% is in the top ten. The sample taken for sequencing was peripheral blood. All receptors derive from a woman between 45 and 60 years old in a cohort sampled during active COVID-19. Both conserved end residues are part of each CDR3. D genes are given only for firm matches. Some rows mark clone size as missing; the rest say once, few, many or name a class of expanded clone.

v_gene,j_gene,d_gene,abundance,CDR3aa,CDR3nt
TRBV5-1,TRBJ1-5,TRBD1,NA,CASSLSPGQEKPQHF,TGCGCCAGCAGCCTCTCCCCGGGACAGGAGAAGCCCCAGCATTTT
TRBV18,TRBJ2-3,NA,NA,CASSPPASPDTQYF,TGTGCCAGCTCACCACCGGCTAGCCCAGATACGCAGTATTTT
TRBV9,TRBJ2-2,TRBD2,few,CASSAPSGRVTGELFF,TGTGCCAGCAGCGCCCCTAGCGGGAGGGTTACCGGGGAGCTGTTTTTT
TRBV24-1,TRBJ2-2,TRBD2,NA,CATSDGGEGGLQNTGELFF,TGTGCCACCAGTGATGGCGGGGAGGGTGGTTTACAGAACACCGGGGAGCTGTTTTTT
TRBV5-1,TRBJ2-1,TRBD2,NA,CASMVRGTSNEQFF,TGCGCCAGCATGGTTCGGGGGACTAGCAATGAGCAGTTCTTC
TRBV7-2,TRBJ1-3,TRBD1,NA,CASSERGPGQSSGNTIYF,TGTGCCAGCAGCGAACGGGGTCCGGGACAGAGCTCTGGAAACACCATATATTTT
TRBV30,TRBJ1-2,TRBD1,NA,CAWSVPAGGRPGYTF,TGTGCCTGGAGTGTACCCGCAGGGGGTCGTCCTGGCTACACCTTC
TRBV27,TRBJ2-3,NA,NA,CASSFQGITDTQYF,TGTGCCAGCAGTTTCCAGGGAATAACAGATACGCAGTATTTT
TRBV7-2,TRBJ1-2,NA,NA,CASSFYGEVDLGYTF,TGTGCCAGCAGCTTCTACGGGGAGGTGGATCTTGGCTACACCTTC
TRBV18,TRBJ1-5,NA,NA,CASSPFSRGDSHQPQHF,TGTGCCAGCTCACCTTTCAGTCGAGGGGACTCCCATCAGCCCCAGCATTTT
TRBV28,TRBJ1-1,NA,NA,CASGGAEAFF,TGTGCCAGTGGGGGGGCTGAAGCTTTCTTT
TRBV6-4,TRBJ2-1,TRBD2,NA,CASSEGTSGRYEQFF,TGTGCCAGCAGTGAGGGGACTAGCGGGAGATATGAGCAGTTCTTC
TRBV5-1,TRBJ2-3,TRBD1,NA,CASSAGQGWTDTQYF,TGCGCCAGCAGCGCGGGACAGGGGTGGACAGATACGCAGTATTTT
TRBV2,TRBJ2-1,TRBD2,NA,CASGQESGSVNEQFF,TGTGCCAGCGGCCAGGAGAGCGGGAGTGTCAATGAGCAGTTCTTC
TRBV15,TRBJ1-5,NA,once,CATNPRTANQPQHF,TGTGCCACGAACCCTCGGACAGCCAATCAGCCCCAGCATTTT
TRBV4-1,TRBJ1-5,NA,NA,CASSQDLDSYSNQPQHF,TGCGCCAGCAGCCAAGATCTCGACAGCTATAGCAATCAGCCCCAGCATTTT
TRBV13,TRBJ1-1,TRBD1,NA,CASSLGQGVPNTEAFF,TGTGCCAGCAGCTTGGGACAGGGGGTCCCGAACACTGAAGCTTTCTTT
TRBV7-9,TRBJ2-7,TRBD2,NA,CASSLMGLADEQYF,TGTGCCAGCAGCCTGATGGGACTAGCGGACGAGCAGTACTTC
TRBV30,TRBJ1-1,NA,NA,CAWVQGTEAFF,TGTGCCTGGGTTCAGGGCACTGAAGCTTTCTTT
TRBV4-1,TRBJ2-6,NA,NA,CASSPYGVADSGANVLTF,TGCGCCAGCAGCCCTTACGGGGTAGCGGACTCTGGGGCCAACGTCCTGACTTTC
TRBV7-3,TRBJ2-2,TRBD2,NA,CASSPLGLAGTGELFF,TGTGCCAGCAGCCCGCTGGGACTAGCGGGCACCGGGGAGCTGTTTTTT
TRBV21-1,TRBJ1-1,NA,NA,CASSAPEGHRQLNTEAFF,TGTGCCAGCAGCGCCCCCGAGGGACACAGACAGCTGAACACTGAAGCTTTCTTT
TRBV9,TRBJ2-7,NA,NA,CASSRSAAGVTYEQYF,TGTGCCAGCAGCCGTAGCGCCGCAGGGGTCACCTACGAGCAGTACTTC
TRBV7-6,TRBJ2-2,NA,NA,CASSWASDLNTGELFF,TGTGCCAGCAGCTGGGCTAGCGACCTGAACACCGGGGAGCTGTTTTTT
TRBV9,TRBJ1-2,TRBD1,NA,CASSVGEGGNYGYTF,TGTGCCAGCAGCGTAGGAGAAGGGGGCAACTATGGCTACACCTTC
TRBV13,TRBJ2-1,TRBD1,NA,CASSFLGQGSYNEQFF,TGTGCCAGCAGCTTTTTGGGACAGGGCTCCTACAATGAGCAGTTCTTC
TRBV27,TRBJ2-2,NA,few,CASSQTGNTGELFF,TGTGCCAGCAGTCAAACGGGGAACACCGGGGAGCTGTTTTTT
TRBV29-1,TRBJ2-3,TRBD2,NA,CSVGIGGTGTDTQYF,TGCAGCGTTGGAATCGGGGGGACCGGCACAGATACGCAGTATTTT
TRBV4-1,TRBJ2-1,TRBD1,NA,CASSHLGTGGGYNEQFF,TGCGCCAGCAGCCATTTGGGGACAGGGGGTGGATACAATGAGCAGTTCTTC
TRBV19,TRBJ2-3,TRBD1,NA,CASSPGGTATDTQYF,TGTGCCAGTAGCCCGGGTGGGACAGCCACAGATACGCAGTATTTT
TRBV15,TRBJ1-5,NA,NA,CATSRDTGRHQNQPQHF,TGTGCCACCAGCAGAGATACAGGCCGACACCAAAATCAGCCCCAGCATTTT
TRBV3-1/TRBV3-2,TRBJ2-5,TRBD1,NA,CASSPDRAGEETQYF,TGTGCCAGCAGCCCCGACAGGGCCGGAGAAGAGACCCAGTACTTC
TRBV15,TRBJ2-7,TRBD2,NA,CATSKGLADYEQYF,TGTGCCACCAGCAAGGGACTAGCAGACTACGAGCAGTACTTC